The 32 T cell receptor beta chains listed next were all sequenced from one sample in a study of post-analysis software for immune sequencing data. General study points: When patients were compared with controls, about five TRBV segments were more frequent, TRBV5-6, TRBV5-1 and TRBV20-1 among them.

These receptors lack a known antigen. cDNA libraries of TCR beta carried unique molecular identifiers. TCRdb re-called the PCR reads through MiXCR, storing one row per CDR3 protein. The sample records about 540,000 distinct CDR3 sequences, 34% being singletons. Sequencing was carried out using blood. These receptors originate from a girl younger than 18 with multiple sclerosis.

This clonotype was picked up one time. This CDR3 is CATKLRFAGTGANTIYF. In DNA form, the CDR3 reads TGTGCCACCAAGTTACGGTTCGCCGGGACAGGGGCCAACACCATATATTTT. This chain connects TRBV6-5 to TRBJ1-3; 10 bases fit TRBD1. Germline lookup yields CDR1 MNHEY and CDR2 SVGAGI. The CDR3 loop spans 17 amino acids. J gave up 7 bases and V 10 bases, and 19 bases lay outside the gene matches.

The CDR3, as DNA: TGCAGTGCTAATCCTCGGCCTAGCGGGGTTAATGAGCAGTTCTTC. This encodes CSANPRPSGVNEQFF. The chain carries TRBV20-1 and TRBJ2-1; 9 bases map to TRBD2. With V trimmed by 4 bases and J by 7 bases, 11 bases remained unmatched. Looked up from germline, CDR1 is DFQATT and CDR2 is SNEGSKA (reference sequence). The CDR3 is 15 amino acids.

The chain is built from TRBV20-1 and TRBJ2-3; no definite D call. CDR1 is DFQATT, CDR2 SNEGSKA, per germline (reference sequence). Trimming shortened V by 6 bases and J by 2 bases, and 15 bases separated the two germline ends. This CDR3 has 14 amino acids. CDR3 nucleotide sequence: TGCAGTGCACCTCGGACGGGTATCACAGATACGCAGTATTTT. Amino acids: CSAPRTGITDTQYF.

This clonotype came up a few times. The chain employs TRBV4-1 and TRBJ1-6; D ambiguous. The V and J ends lost 2 bases and 6 bases respectively, with 11 bases between them. Germline CDR1 is MGHRA and CDR2 is YSYEKL. CDR3 length: 15 amino acids. CDR3 in DNA: TGCGCCAGCAGCCAATCCGCCCTACCTAATTCACCCCTCCACTTT. This codes for CASSQSALPNSPLHF.

There are a few counts of this clonotype. In nucleotides, the CDR3 is TGTGCCAGCAGTTTTGGTGAAGGATCCTACGAGCAGTACTTC. Encoded protein: CASSFGEGSYEQYF. The gene calls are TRBV12-3 or TRBV12-4 and TRBJ2-7, with D unclear. The CDR3 covers 14 residues. V dropped 3 bases and J dropped 1 base, with 10 bases sitting between them.

The chain joins TRBV12-3 or TRBV12-4 to TRBJ1-2; the D gene is possibly TRBD1 (5 bases). This CDR3 is built from 14 residues. Between the trimmed V and J ends, which lost 1 base and 7 bases, there was a span of 13 bases. The CDR3 reads CASSLGRGAGGYTF. The CDR3 DNA is TGTGCCAGCAGTTTAGGCCGCGGGGCAGGTGGCTACACCTTC.

Concerning this clonotype: At one end, the junction sequence differs from germline, possibly due to a read error. This chain uses TRBV19 with TRBJ2-5; D might be TRBD1 or TRBD2, each matching 5 bases. CDR3 length equals 12 residues. Per the germline V gene, CDR1 is LNHDA and CDR2 is SQIVND (reference sequence). The CDR3 here is CASSTPRGTPYF. In DNA form, the CDR3 reads TGTGCCAGTAGTACCCCTCGGGGCACCCCGTACTTC.

This clonotype occurred a few times. This chain joins TRBV6-6 and TRBJ2-3; no clear D. With 0 bases removed from V and 0 bases from J, the gap between germline ends came to 10 bases. Germline assignment: CDR1 MNHNY and CDR2 SVGAGI (reference sequence). The CDR3 spans 16 residues. The CDR3 protein is CASSYSNPRSTDTQYF. CDR3 coding DNA: TGTGCCAGCAGTTACTCGAATCCACGTAGCACAGATACGCAGTATTTT.

This clonotype occurred a few times. The J gene is TRBJ2-7, the V gene TRBV24-1; D is perhaps TRBD1 (5 bases). CDR3 length equals 15 residues. CDR1 is KGHDR and CDR2 is SFDVKD in the germline V gene. V was pared by 4 bases and J by 3 bases, with 15 bases between. The CDR3 DNA follows: TGTGCCACCAGTGACCCCGGGCAGGGCGACTACGAGCAGTACTTC. Translation gives CATSDPGQGDYEQYF.

The chain is built from TRBV29-1 and TRBJ1-2; TRBD1 aligns across 9 bases. CDR3 length: 12 residues. Losses at the gene ends were 5 bases for V and 3 bases for J; bases not matched to a gene: 1. CDR1 SQVTM and CDR2 ANQGSEA come from the germline V gene. CDR3 nucleotide sequence: TGCAGCGTTAGGACAGGGGACTATGGCTACACCTTC. Its translation: CSVRTGDYGYTF.

This chain links TRBV19 with TRBJ2-7, with TRBD2 identical over 10 bases. This CDR3 is built from 14 residues. Trimming took 2 bases from V and 6 from J; bases not matched to a gene: 4. Germline assignment: CDR1 LNHDA and CDR2 SQIVND (reference sequence). The CDR3 loop is CASSILAGDPEQYF. The CDR3 coding sequence is TGTGCCAGTAGTATACTAGCGGGGGATCCCGAGCAGTACTTC.

As regards this clonotype: This may be a read error: a much more frequent sequence differs by one nucleotide. The chain couples TRBV3-1 to TRBJ1-2, with 8 bases that match TRBD1. The J segment lost 8 bases and the V segment lost 3 bases, leaving 5 bases of the junction unmatched. The CDR3 has 13 amino acids. The germline CDR1 and CDR2 sequences are LGHDT and YNNKEL (reference sequence). DNA of the CDR3: TGTGCCAGCAGCCACGACAGGGGCGGAGGCTACACCTTC. Translated, it gives CASSHDRGGGYTF.

The CDR3 nucleotides are TGTGCCAGCAGCCCAGACAGGACGTGGGGCGGCTATGGCTACACCTTC. Translating gives CASSPDRTWGGYGYTF. The genes are TRBV6-5 and TRBJ1-2; D is perhaps TRBD1 (6 bases). V was trimmed by 6 bases and J by 4 bases, leaving 21 bases between them. CDR3 length: 16 residues. Germline values: CDR1 MNHEY, CDR2 SVGAGI.

This chain links TRBV10-3 with TRBJ2-5; 8 nucleotides agree with TRBD1. The CDR3 has 15 amino acids. CDR1 and CDR2 from the germline V gene are ENHRY and SYGVKD. Trimming removed 3 bases from V and 5 bases from J; junction bases left unmatched: 8. CDR3 bases: TGTGCCATCAGTGACTCGGGACAGGCGAGGGAGACCCAGTACTTC. This codes for CAISDSGQARETQYF.

This clonotype appeared a few times. The chain links TRBV5-6 to TRBJ2-4, with a tentative D call TRBD2 (5 bases). Matching the DNA end better, TRBJ2-7 makes the J call doubtful. The germline gives CDR1 SGHDT, CDR2 YYEEEE. This CDR3 spans 15 amino acids. CDR3 DNA: TGTGCCAGCAGCCCCGCGGAGAGGGTGGTGGCCGAGCAGTACTTC. Amino acids: CASSPAERVVAEQYF.

The rearrangement joins TRBV14 to TRBJ2-1, with D possibly TRBD1 on 7 matching bases. CDR1 and CDR2 (germline): SGHDN, FVKESK. Trimming stripped 1 base from V and 4 bases from J, with 17 bases between. The CDR3 is made up of 17 amino acids. CDR3 sequence (DNA): TGTGCCAGCAGCCAAGCGGAGGGGGCGGAACCTTACAATGAGCAGTTCTTC. It yields the protein CASSQAEGAEPYNEQFF. Using reference TRBV14 and TRBJ2-1 for the parts outside the CDR3, the full variable domain is EAGVTQFPSHSVIEKGQTVTLRCDPISGHDNLYWYRRVMGKEIKFLLHFVKESKQDESGMPNNRFLAERTGGTYSTLKVQPAELEDSGVYFCASSQAEGAEPYNEQFFGPGTRLTVL.

This clonotype has just a few counts. The chain is built from TRBV6-1 and TRBJ1-5; no clear D. CDR3 size: 15 residues. V was cut by 7 bases and J by 0 bases, with 13 bases left in between. The V gene's germline CDR1 is MNHNS and CDR2 SASEGT. The CDR3 nucleotides read TGTGCCAGCACCCGGACGCTCGATAGCAATCAGCCCCAGCATTTT. Amino acid sequence: CASTRTLDSNQPQHF.

This clonotype was counted only a few times. V gene TRBV28 combines with J gene TRBJ2-3, with TRBD2 identical over 7 bases. The CDR3 is 15 residues long. Trimming removed 6 bases from V and 6 bases from J; junction bases left unmatched: 12. Germline assignment: CDR1 MDHEN and CDR2 SYDVKM. CDR3 residues: CASRPRGLLGDTQYF. The CDR3 DNA is TGTGCCAGCAGGCCCCGGGGACTACTGGGGGATACGCAGTATTTT.

The chain has TRBV5-1 and TRBJ1-2; TRBD1 matches at 7 bases. The J segment lost 5 bases and the V segment lost 1 base, leaving 5 bases of the junction unmatched. CDR1 SGHRS and CDR2 YFSETQ come from the germline V gene. The CDR3 runs 14 residues. The CDR3 here is CASSLPGDRYGYTF. CDR3 DNA: TGCGCCAGCAGCTTGCCAGGGGACAGATATGGCTACACCTTC.

This clonotype came up once. The junction departs from germline at one end; a sequencing error may be responsible. CDR3 coding DNA: TGCGCCGGCAGCTTGATGCAGGGCTTCTACGAGCAGTACTTC. This gives the protein CAGSLMQGFYEQYF. This sequence joins TRBV5-1 and TRBJ2-7; D might be TRBD1 (5 bases). This CDR3 is 14 amino acids long. Germline lookup yields CDR1 SGHRS and CDR2 YFSETQ.

This clonotype was found a few times. The V call is TRBV7-2, the J call TRBJ2-1, with 7 bases fitting TRBD2. The CDR3 contains 14 residues. V trimming: 2 bases; J trimming: 9 bases; junction bases outside the gene matches: 7. The germline V gene has CDR1 SGHTA and CDR2 FQGNSA. CDR3 nucleotide sequence: TGTGCCAGCAGCTTAATCAGCGGGGAGGGTGAGCAGTTCTTC. It encodes CASSLISGEGEQFF.

This clonotype showed up just a few times. This rearrangement joins TRBV5-1 to TRBJ2-1; D might be TRBD2 (5 bases). Germline loops: CDR1 SGHRS, CDR2 YFSETQ. This CDR3 has 16 residues. V was pared by 4 bases and J by 3 bases, with 17 bases between. Here the CDR3 DNA reads TGCGCCAGCAGCCGAGGGTGGCAGCCAGACTACAATGAGCAGTTCTTC. The encoded protein is CASSRGWQPDYNEQFF.

As for this clonotype: A junction end diverges from the germline sequence, so it may reflect a read error. This rearrangement joins TRBV2 to TRBJ1-4; D is possibly TRBD1 (5 bases). Germline V lookup: CDR1 SNHLY, CDR2 FYNNEI. The CDR3 totals 15 residues. This CDR3 is CASSEGGETNEKRFF. DNA of the CDR3: TGTGCCAGCAGTGAAGGAGGGGAAACTAATGAAAAACGGTTTTTT. Full variable domain (outside the CDR3, taken from reference TRBV2 and TRBJ1-4): EPEVTQTPSHQVTQMGQEVILRCVPISNHLYFYWYRQILGQKVEFLVSFYNNEISEKSEIFDDQFSVERPDGSNFTLKIRSTKLEDSAMYFCASSEGGETNEKRFFGSGTQLSVL.

Only a few counts were recorded for this clonotype. V is TRBV3-1 and J is TRBJ2-4; 8 bases agree with TRBD2. V shed 0 bases and J 0 bases; nucleotides not matched to a gene: 4. CDR3 length equals 17 residues. The germline CDR1 and CDR2 sequences are LGHDT and YNNKEL (reference sequence). The CDR3 spells CASSQDSGALAKNIQYF. CDR3 in DNA: TGTGCCAGCAGCCAAGATAGCGGGGCGCTAGCCAAAAACATTCAGTACTTC. The whole variable domain, remainder taken from reference TRBV3-1 and TRBJ2-4, is DTAVSQTPKYLVTQMGNDKSIKCEQNLGHDTMYWYKQDSKKFLKIMFSYNNKELIINETVPNRFSPKSPDKAHLNLHINSLELGDSAVYFCASSQDSGALAKNIQYFGAGTRLSVL.

This clonotype was counted between two and nine times. The chain uses TRBV11-2 and TRBJ2-5; maybe TRBD2 (6 bases). CDR3 length: 16 amino acids. Trimming removed 5 bases from V and 1 base from J, with 17 bases in between. The germline V gene encodes CDR1 SGHAT and CDR2 FQNNGV. The CDR3 nucleotides read TGTGCCAGCAGCCCCCTGGGGGGATGGGGCCAAGAGACCCAGTACTTC. Encoded protein: CASSPLGGWGQETQYF.

The chain joins TRBV11-1 to TRBJ2-7, with D tentatively TRBD1 (6 bases). V shed 2 bases and J shed 5 bases, with 13 bases lying between them. The germline CDR1 and CDR2 sequences are SGHAT and FQDESV (reference sequence). The CDR3 consists of 14 residues. CDR3 sequence: CASSLSRGRNEQYF. DNA for the CDR3: TGTGCCAGCAGCTTAAGCAGGGGACGCAACGAGCAGTACTTC.

The chain carries TRBV6-7 and TRBJ1-5, with TRBD1 matching over 9 bases. TRBV6-7 counts as an open reading frame of uncertain function. The ends lost 4 bases at V and 2 bases at J; junction bases unmatched: 3. The CDR3 covers 15 residues. In DNA form, the CDR3 reads TGTGCCAGCAGTTTCCGGACAGGGGGCAATCAGCCCCAGCATTTT. It is translated as CASSFRTGGNQPQHF.

This chain uses TRBV20-1 with TRBJ1-5; D remains unclear. The germline gives CDR1 DFQATT, CDR2 SNEGSKA (reference sequence). Trimming pared 5 bases from V and 8 bases from J, leaving 25 bases between. This CDR3 comprises 16 residues. The chain's CDR3 is CSAGPATIRVSEPQHF. In nucleotides, the CDR3 is TGCAGTGCTGGCCCGGCGACCATCCGGGTGTCGGAGCCCCAGCATTTT.

This clonotype appeared once. The rearrangement links TRBV3-1 to TRBJ2-1; 8 bases agree with TRBD1. Trimming took 6 bases from V and 6 from J; bases not matched to a gene: 7. The CDR3 consists of 14 residues. From germline, CDR1 is LGHDT and CDR2 YNNKEL (reference sequence). CDR3 sequence: CASSTQGAGNEQFF. CDR3 coding DNA: TGTGCCAGCAGTACGCAGGGGGCAGGCAATGAGCAGTTCTTC.

V usage is TRBV12-3 or TRBV12-4 and J usage is TRBJ1-2; 11 bases map to TRBD1. CDR3 length: 16 residues. J lost 8 bases, V lost 5 bases, and 13 bases had no gene match. CDR3 residues: CASSTPGQGELRGYTF. The CDR3 DNA is TGTGCCAGCAGTACCCCGGGACAGGGGGAATTGAGAGGCTACACCTTC.

This clonotype was picked up many times. The gene calls are TRBV11-2 and TRBJ2-5; tentative D call: TRBD2 (6 bases). The closer fit of TRBJ2-7 to the DNA end suggests the J call may be wrong. Germline CDR1 and CDR2: SGHAT and FQNNGV. This CDR3 region has 14 residues. The CDR3 sequence: CASSLRLGDHEQYF. As DNA, the CDR3 is TGTGCCAGCAGCTTAAGACTAGGGGATCACGAGCAGTACTTC.

The chain carries TRBV4-1 and TRBJ1-1; 7 nucleotides agree with TRBD1. CDR1 is MGHRA and CDR2 is YSYEKL in the germline V gene. CDR3 length: 18 amino acids. J gave up 1 base and V 2 bases, and 13 bases lay outside the gene matches. CDR3 sequence reads: CASSQTGTVRLANTEAFF. The DNA for the CDR3 is TGCGCCAGCAGCCAAACCGGGACAGTTAGATTGGCGAACACTGAAGCTTTCTTT.